The 14 T cell receptor beta chains listed next were all sequenced from one sample in a study of blood T cell repertoires in COVID-19. Produced via immunoSEQ multiplex PCR; TCRdb's table is partial and in-frame only. The data show some 320,000 clones, 85% seen once. What was sequenced was PBMCs or T cells enriched from blood (not recorded which). The receptors come from a woman under 40 who had been exposed to COVID-19.

The chain links TRBV27 to TRBJ2-5; 7 bases line up with TRBD2. The CDR3 length is 15 residues. From germline, CDR1 is MNHEY and CDR2 SMNVEV (reference sequence). V lost 3 bases to trimming and J lost 0 bases; unmatched junction nucleotides: 4. CDR3 loop: CASSLGGMDQETQYF. CDR3 nucleotide sequence: TGTGCCAGCAGTTTGGGAGGGATGGACCAAGAGACCCAGTACTTC.

J is TRBJ1-6 and V is TRBV4-3, with D perhaps matching TRBD1 (6 bases). Trimming removed 0 bases from V and 9 bases from J, with 12 bases in between. Germline values: CDR1 LGHNA, CDR2 YSLEER. The CDR3 length is 15 residues. CDR3: CASSQDRGRGSPLHF. As DNA, the CDR3 is TGCGCCAGCAGCCAAGACCGAGGCAGGGGTTCACCCCTCCACTTT.

The rearrangement uses TRBV7-9 and TRBJ2-7; D remains ambiguous. Trimming shortened V by 2 bases and J by 4 bases, and 12 bases separated the two germline ends. Per germline, CDR1 SEHNR and CDR2 FQNEAQ (reference sequence). The CDR3 length is 14 residues. This chain's CDR3 is CASSLRHVRYEQYF. CDR3 bases: TGTGCCAGCAGCTTACGTCACGTCAGATACGAGCAGTACTTC.

CDR3 DNA sequence: TGTGCTAGTGGTTTTTGGGACAGGGGAAGCAATCAGCCCCAGCATTTT. It encodes CASGFWDRGSNQPQHF. The rearrangement uses TRBV12-5 and TRBJ1-5, with 10 bases fitting TRBD1. This CDR3 spans 16 amino acids. The V segment lost 3 bases and the J segment 1 base; nucleotides outside the gene matches: 3. Looked up from germline, CDR1 is LGHNT and CDR2 is FRNRAP.

The chain employs TRBV27 and TRBJ2-5; D is perhaps TRBD1 (6 bases). Germline V gives CDR1 MNHEY, CDR2 SMNVEV (reference sequence). The CDR3 contains 14 residues. The V end was cut by 5 bases, the J end by 7 bases, with 17 bases between. DNA for the CDR3: TGTGCCAGCAGTCCTGGACAGACTGCGGGGACCCAGTACTTC. This sequence encodes CASSPGQTAGTQYF.

V usage is TRBV21-1 and J usage is TRBJ2-7; the table's D call, TRBD1, was not checked against the DNA. TRBV21-1 is recorded as a pseudogene. The CDR3 is 14 residues long. The CDR3 nucleotides read TGTGCCAGCAGCCGCGGGACAGGGGGCAGGGAGCAGTACTTC. This codes for CASSRGTGGREQYF.

The chain has TRBV4-1 and TRBJ2-1; D perhaps matches TRBD2 (5 bases). The CDR3 sequence is 13 residues long. The V and J ends lost 4 bases and 6 bases respectively, with 10 bases between them. The germline V gene has CDR1 MGHRA and CDR2 YSYEKL. DNA of the CDR3: TGCGCCAGCAGCCCCGGGGAAGGCAATGAGCAGTTCTTC. Translation gives CASSPGEGNEQFF.

This clone has just a few counts. The chain employs TRBV13 and TRBJ2-3; 8 bases are shared with TRBD2. The CDR3 extends over 17 amino acids. V lost 1 base and J lost 2; bases outside the gene matches: 8. CDR1 PRHDT and CDR2 FYEKMQ come from the germline V gene (reference sequence). CDR3: CASSLVPPAGDTDTQYF. CDR3 coding DNA: TGTGCCAGCAGCTTAGTCCCCCCAGCGGGGGACACAGATACGCAGTATTTT.

V is TRBV7-5 and J is TRBJ1-5; TRBD1 was called by the table and not checked on the DNA. TRBV7-5 constitutes a pseudogene. The CDR3 has 21 residues. CDR3 nucleotides: TGTGCCAGAAGCTTAGACCCTTACAGGGGGCGAAGGAATCGTCCCCTTCCGCCCCAGCATTTT. It is translated as CARSLDPYRGRRNRPLPPQHF.

This chain uses TRBV28 with TRBJ1-1, with unresolved D. Germline-derived CDR1 and CDR2 are MDHEN and SYDVKM. Trimming left V 3 bases short and J 6 bases short, with 11 bases between. CDR3 size: 13 residues. For the CDR3, the DNA is TGTGCCAGCAGTTTTTCAGGTTTGCCTGAAGCTTTCTTT. This translates into CASSFSGLPEAFF.

This chain uses TRBV28 with TRBJ1-5, with D uncertain. The ends were cut back, 6 bases at V and 3 bases at J, with 15 bases in the middle. Germline V gene sequence: CDR1 MDHEN, CDR2 SYDVKM. The CDR3 is 15 amino acids. The CDR3 bases are TGTGCCAGCAGCCCCCCCCAGAGGATCAATCAGCCCCAGCATTTT. As protein: CASSPPQRINQPQHF.

The J gene is TRBJ1-2, the V gene TRBV28; D remains ambiguous. The CDR3 loop spans 14 amino acids. Germline-derived CDR1 and CDR2 are MDHEN and SYDVKM. V lost 6 bases and J lost 1, with 12 bases in between. In DNA form, the CDR3 reads TGTGCCAGCAGAATCGGGGTCCTTAACTATGGCTACACCTTC. Encoded protein: CASRIGVLNYGYTF.

The chain couples TRBV5-1 to TRBJ2-5, with 7 bases identical to TRBD1. The trim removed 0 bases at V and 6 bases at J, leaving 5 bases unmatched. CDR1 is SGHRS and CDR2 is YFSETQ in the germline V gene. The CDR3 length is 14 residues. The CDR3 loop is CASSLEGAVKTQYF. The CDR3 coding sequence is TGCGCCAGCAGCTTGGAGGGGGCCGTGAAGACCCAGTACTTC.

The CDR3 sequence is CASSLSGQEQETQYF. The CDR3 DNA reads as TGTGCCAGCAGCCTGTCTGGACAGGAACAAGAGACCCAGTACTTC. The chain recombines TRBV4-2 with TRBJ2-5; 7 nucleotides agree with TRBD1. J lost 2 bases, V lost 4 bases, and 7 bases had no gene match. This CDR3 contains 15 residues. Germline V CDR1 and CDR2: LGHNA, YNFKEQ.